This TCR beta chain was captured by sequencing in a study of blood T cell repertoires in COVID-19. In the study overall: COVID-19 samples, acute and convalescent, were from the United States, Italy and Spain.

V gave up 0 bases and J gave up 0 bases, with 10 bases separating them. Germline CDR1 reads SGHRS; CDR2 reads YFSETQ. The CDR3 extends over 16 amino acids. As handled by the study authors: Amplification of reference gene primers provided the estimated nucleated cell counts. Assay: immunoSEQ multiplex PCR; the TCRdb copy retains only in-frame clones and omits some. The DNA was the basis for D and trimming; V, J and clone size are from that table. The sample records 95,000 to 100,000 clones, approximately 81% being singletons. The sequence derives from a woman in her sixties or seventies with active or convalescent COVID-19. The rearrangement joins TRBV5-1 to TRBJ2-1; D gene unclear. Sequencing input: peripheral blood. The CDR3 region has the DNA TGCGCCAGCAGCTTGGACGGCGGCCACTCCTACAATGAGCAGTTCTTC. It is translated as CASSLDGGHSYNEQFF.